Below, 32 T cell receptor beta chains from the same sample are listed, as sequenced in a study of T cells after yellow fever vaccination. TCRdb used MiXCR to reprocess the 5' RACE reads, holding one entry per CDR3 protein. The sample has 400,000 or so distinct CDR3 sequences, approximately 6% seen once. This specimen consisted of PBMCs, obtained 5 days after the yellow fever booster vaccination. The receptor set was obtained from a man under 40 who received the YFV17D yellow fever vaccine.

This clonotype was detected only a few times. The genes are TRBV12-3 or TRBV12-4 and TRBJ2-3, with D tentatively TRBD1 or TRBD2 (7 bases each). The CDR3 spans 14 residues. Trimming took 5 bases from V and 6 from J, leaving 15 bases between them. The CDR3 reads CASSQGGAFDTQYF. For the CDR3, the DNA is TGTGCCAGCAGTCAGGGGGGGGCCTTTGATACGCAGTATTTT.

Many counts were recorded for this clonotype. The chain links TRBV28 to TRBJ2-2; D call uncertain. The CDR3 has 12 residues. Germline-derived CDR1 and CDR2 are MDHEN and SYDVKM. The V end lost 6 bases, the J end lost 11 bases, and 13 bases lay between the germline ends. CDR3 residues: CASRTLVNELFF. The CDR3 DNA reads TGTGCCAGCAGGACACTGGTAAATGAGCTGTTTTTT.

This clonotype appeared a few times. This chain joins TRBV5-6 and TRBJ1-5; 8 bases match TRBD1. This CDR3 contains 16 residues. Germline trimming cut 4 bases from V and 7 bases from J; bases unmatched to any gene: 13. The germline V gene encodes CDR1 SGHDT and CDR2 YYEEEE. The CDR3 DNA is TGTGCCAGCAGCCAGAGGACAGGGTCCTTTCGCCAGCCCCAGCATTTT. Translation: CASSQRTGSFRQPQHF. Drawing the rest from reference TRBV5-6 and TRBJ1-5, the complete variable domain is DAGVTQSPTHLIKTRGQQVTLRCSPKSGHDTVSWYQQALGQGPQFIFQYYEEEERQRGNFPDRFSGHQFPNYSSELNVNALLLGDSALYLCASSQRTGSFRQPQHFGDGTRLSIL.

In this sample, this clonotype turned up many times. The CDR3 DNA reads TGTGCCAGCGGGGTCCGGGCAGGGGAGACCCAGTACTTC. The encoded protein is CASGVRAGETQYF. This chain links TRBV3-1 with TRBJ2-5; TRBD1 might be the D (5 bases). The V and J ends lost 8 bases and 5 bases respectively, with 15 bases between them. From germline, CDR1 is LGHDT and CDR2 YNNKEL (reference sequence). This CDR3 comprises 13 residues.

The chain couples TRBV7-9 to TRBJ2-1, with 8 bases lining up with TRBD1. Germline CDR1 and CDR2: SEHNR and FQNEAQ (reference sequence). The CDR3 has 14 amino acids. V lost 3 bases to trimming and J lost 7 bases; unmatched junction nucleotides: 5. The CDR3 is CASSLIRGRNEQFF. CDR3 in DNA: TGTGCCAGCAGCTTGATCAGGGGGCGAAATGAGCAGTTCTTC.

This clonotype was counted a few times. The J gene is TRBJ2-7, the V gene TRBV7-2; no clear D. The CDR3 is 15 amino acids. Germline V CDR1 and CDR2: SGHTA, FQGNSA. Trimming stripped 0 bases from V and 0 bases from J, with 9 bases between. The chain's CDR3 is CASSLARLASYEQYF. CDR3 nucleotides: TGTGCCAGCAGCTTAGCGCGCCTGGCCTCCTACGAGCAGTACTTC.

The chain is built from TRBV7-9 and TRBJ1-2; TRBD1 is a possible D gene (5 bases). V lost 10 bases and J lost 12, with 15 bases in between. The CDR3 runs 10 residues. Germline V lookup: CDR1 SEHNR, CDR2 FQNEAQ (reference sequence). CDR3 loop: CATNLGENTF. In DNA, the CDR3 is TGTGCCACGAATTTAGGGGAAAACACCTTC.

The CDR3 here is CASSPVLDRTDTQYF. For the CDR3, the DNA is TGTGCCAGCAGTCCCGTCCTTGATAGGACAGATACGCAGTATTTT. The V and J genes are TRBV27 and TRBJ2-3; D remains ambiguous. The CDR3 has 15 residues. V lost 5 bases and J 3 bases, leaving 15 bases between the germline ends. Germline V gene data show CDR1 as MNHEY and CDR2 as SMNVEV (reference sequence).

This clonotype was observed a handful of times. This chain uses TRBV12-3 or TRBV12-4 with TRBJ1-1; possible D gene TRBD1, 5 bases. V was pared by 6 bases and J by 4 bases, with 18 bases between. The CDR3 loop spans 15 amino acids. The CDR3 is CASSPLRRGVTEAFF. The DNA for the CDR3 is TGTGCCAGCAGCCCCCTCCGCAGAGGGGTCACTGAAGCTTTCTTT.

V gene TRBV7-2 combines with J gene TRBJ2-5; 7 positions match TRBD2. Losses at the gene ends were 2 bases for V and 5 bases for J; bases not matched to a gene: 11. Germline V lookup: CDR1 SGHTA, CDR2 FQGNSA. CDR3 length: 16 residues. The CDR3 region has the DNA TGTGCCAGCAGCTTAAGCGGGGCCGCCCGGGGGGAGACCCAGTACTTC. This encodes CASSLSGAARGETQYF.

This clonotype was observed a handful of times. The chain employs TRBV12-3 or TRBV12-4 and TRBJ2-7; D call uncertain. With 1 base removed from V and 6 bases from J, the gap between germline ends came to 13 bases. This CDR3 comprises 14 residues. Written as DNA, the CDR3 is TGTGCCAGCAGTTTAGGGACGCCCGTCCCCGAGCAGTACTTC. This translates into CASSLGTPVPEQYF.

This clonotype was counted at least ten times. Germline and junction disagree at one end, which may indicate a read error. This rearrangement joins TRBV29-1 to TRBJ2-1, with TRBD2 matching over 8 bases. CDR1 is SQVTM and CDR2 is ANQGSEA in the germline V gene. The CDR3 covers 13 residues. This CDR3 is CSVEDGASGRRDF. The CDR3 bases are TGCAGCGTTGAAGACGGGGCTAGCGGGCGCCGGGACTTC.

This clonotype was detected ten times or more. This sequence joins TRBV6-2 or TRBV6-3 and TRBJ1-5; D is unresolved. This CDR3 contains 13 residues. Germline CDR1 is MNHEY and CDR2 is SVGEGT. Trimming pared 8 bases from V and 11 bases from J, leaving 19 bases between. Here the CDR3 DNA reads TGTGCCAGCGCCCTCCGGGCCTCAACGGCCCAGCATTTT. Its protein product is CASALRASTAQHF.

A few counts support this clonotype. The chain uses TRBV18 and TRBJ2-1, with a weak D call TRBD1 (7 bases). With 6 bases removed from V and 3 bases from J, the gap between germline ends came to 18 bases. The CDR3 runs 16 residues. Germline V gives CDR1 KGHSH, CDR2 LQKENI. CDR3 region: CASSPRQGGNYNEQFF. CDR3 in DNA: TGTGCCAGCTCCCCCCGACAGGGCGGGAACTACAATGAGCAGTTCTTC.

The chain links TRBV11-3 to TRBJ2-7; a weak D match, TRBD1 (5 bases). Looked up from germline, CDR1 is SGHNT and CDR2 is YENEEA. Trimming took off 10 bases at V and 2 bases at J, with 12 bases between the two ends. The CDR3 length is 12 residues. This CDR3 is CANWAGTYEQYF. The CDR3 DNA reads TGTGCCAACTGGGCAGGGACCTACGAGCAGTACTTC.

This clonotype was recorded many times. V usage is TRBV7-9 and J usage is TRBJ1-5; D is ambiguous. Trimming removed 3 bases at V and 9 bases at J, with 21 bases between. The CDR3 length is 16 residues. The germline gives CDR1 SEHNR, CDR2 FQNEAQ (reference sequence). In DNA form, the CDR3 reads TGTGCCAGCAGCTTCAAGTCAGATCGCGGTTCAGGGCCCCAGCATTTT. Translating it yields CASSFKSDRGSGPQHF.

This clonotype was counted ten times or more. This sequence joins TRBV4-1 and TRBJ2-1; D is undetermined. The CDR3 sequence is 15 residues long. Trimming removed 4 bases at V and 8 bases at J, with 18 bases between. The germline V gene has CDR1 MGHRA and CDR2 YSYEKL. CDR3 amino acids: CASSPDVSGRDEQFF. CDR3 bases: TGCGCCAGCAGCCCAGACGTAAGTGGTCGCGATGAGCAGTTCTTC.

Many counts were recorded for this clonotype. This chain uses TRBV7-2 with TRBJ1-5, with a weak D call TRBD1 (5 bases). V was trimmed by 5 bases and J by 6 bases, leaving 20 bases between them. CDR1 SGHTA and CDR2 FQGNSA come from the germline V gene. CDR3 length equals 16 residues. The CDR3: CASSPPMVGGGQPQHF. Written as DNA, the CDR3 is TGTGCCAGCAGCCCCCCTATGGTGGGGGGAGGTCAGCCCCAGCATTTT.

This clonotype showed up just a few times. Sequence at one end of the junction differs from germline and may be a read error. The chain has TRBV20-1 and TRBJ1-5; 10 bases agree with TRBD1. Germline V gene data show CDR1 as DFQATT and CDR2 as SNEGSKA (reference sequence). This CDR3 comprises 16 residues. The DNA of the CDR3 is TGCTGTGCTAGAGATGACGGGACAGGGGATAATCAGCCCCAGCATTTT. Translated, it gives CCARDDGTGDNQPQHF.

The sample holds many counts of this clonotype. CDR3 sequence reads: CASRGLAASNNEQFF. The CDR3 nucleotides are TGTGCCAGCAGGGGACTAGCGGCAAGTAACAATGAGCAGTTCTTC. The chain has TRBV3-1 and TRBJ2-1; the match to TRBD2 covers 11 bases. Losses at the gene ends were 6 bases for V and 5 bases for J; bases not matched to a gene: 6. Germline loops: CDR1 LGHDT, CDR2 YNNKEL (reference sequence). The CDR3 totals 15 residues.

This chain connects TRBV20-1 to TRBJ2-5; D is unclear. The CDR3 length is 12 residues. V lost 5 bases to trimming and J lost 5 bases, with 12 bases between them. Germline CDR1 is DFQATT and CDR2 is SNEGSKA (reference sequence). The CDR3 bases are TGCAGTGCTCCCAAAGGGAAGGAGACCCAGTACTTC. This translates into CSAPKGKETQYF.

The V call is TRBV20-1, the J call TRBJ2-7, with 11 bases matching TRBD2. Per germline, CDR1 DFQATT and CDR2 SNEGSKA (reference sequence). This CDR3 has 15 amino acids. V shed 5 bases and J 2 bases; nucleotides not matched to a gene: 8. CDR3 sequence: CSAAPGTSGPYEQYF. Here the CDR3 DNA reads TGCAGTGCTGCTCCCGGGACTAGCGGACCCTACGAGCAGTACTTC.

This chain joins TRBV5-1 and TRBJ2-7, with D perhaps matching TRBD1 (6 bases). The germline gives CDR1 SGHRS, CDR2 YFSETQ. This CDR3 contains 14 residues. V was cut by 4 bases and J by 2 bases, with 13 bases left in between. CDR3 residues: CASSRNRDTYEQYF. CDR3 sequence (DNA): TGCGCCAGCAGCCGCAACAGGGATACCTACGAGCAGTACTTC.

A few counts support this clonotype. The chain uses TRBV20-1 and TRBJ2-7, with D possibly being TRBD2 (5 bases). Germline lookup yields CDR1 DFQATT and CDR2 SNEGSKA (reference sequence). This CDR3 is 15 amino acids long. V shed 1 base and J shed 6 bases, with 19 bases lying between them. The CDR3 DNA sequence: TGCAGTGCTAGAGTCCAGCGGTCAAGCTCCAGCGAGCAGTACTTC. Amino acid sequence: CSARVQRSSSSEQYF.

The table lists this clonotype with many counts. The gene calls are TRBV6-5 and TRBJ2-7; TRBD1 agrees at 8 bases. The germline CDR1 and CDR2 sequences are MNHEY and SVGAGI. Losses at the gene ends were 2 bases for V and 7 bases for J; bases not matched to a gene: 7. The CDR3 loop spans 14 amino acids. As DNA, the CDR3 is TGTGCCAGCAGTTACCCAGGGACAGGAGGGGAGCAGTACTTC. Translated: CASSYPGTGGEQYF.

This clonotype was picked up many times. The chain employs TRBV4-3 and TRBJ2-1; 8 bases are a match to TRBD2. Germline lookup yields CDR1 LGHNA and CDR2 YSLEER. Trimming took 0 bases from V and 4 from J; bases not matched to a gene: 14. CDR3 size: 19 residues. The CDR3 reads CASSQESKTTSGAYNEQFF. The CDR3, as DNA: TGCGCCAGCAGCCAAGAATCCAAGACAACTAGCGGAGCGTACAATGAGCAGTTCTTC.

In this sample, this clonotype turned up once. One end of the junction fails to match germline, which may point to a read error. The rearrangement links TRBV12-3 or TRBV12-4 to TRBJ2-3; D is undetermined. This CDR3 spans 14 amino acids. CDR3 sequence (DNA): TGTGCCAGCAGCCTAGGCGGTTCAACAGATACGAAGTATTTT. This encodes CASSLGGSTDTKYF.

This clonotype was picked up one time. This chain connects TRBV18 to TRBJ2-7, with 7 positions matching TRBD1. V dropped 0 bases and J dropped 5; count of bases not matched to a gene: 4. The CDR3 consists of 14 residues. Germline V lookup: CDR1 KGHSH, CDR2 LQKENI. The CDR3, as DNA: TGTGCCAGCTCACCACCGACAGGGTACCACGAGCAGTACTTC. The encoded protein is CASSPPTGYHEQYF.

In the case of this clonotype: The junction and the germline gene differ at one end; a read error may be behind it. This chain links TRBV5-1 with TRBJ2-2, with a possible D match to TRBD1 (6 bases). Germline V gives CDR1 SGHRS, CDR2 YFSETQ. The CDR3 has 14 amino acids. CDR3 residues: CANSFGQFPGELFF. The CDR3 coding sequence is TGCGCCAACAGCTTTGGACAGTTTCCCGGGGAGCTGTTTTTT.

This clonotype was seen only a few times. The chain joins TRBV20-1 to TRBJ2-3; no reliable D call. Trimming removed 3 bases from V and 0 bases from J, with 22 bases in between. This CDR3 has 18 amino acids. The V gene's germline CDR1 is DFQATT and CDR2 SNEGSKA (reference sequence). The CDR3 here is CSARAANGQTGSTDTQYF. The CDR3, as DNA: TGCAGTGCTAGGGCTGCAAACGGTCAAACCGGTAGCACAGATACGCAGTATTTT.

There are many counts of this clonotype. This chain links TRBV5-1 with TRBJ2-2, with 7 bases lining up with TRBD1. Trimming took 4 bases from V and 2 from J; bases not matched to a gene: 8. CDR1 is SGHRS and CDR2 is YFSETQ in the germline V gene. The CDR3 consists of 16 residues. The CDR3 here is CASSVNRGSNTGELFF. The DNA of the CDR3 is TGCGCCAGCAGCGTCAACAGGGGAAGTAACACCGGGGAGCTGTTTTTT.

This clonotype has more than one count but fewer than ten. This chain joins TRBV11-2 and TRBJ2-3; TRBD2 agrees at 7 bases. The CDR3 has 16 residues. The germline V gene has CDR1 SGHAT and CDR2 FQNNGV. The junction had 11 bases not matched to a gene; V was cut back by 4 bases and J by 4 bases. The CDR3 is CASSSYPSGGADTQYF. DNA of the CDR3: TGTGCCAGCAGCTCGTACCCTAGCGGTGGCGCAGATACGCAGTATTTT. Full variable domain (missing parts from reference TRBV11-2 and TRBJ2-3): EAGVAQSPRYKIIEKRQSVAFWCNPISGHATLYWYQQILGQGPKLLIQFQNNGVVDDSQLPKDRFSAERLKGVDSTLKIQPAKLEDSAVYLCASSSYPSGGADTQYFGPGTRLTVL.